One and the same sample provided the 17 T cell receptor beta chains below, sequenced in a study of cytomegalovirus exposure and HLA in healthy donors. It was with 60 Vbeta and 13 Jbeta primers that the PCR ran. Produced via immunoSEQ multiplex PCR; TCRdb's table is partial and in-frame only. Of roughly 59,000 clones in the sample, around 62% were seen once. Sequencing was carried out using PBMCs. The origin of the receptors is a man aged 40-55 years in good health and CMV-seropositive.

The J gene is TRBJ1-2, the V gene TRBV6-1; TRBD1 agrees at 8 bases. The CDR3 extends over 13 amino acids. Trimming at V came to 5 bases and at J to 8 bases, leaving 7 bases not matched to a gene. From germline, CDR1 is MNHNS and CDR2 SASEGT. CDR3 DNA sequence: TGTGCCAGCAGTCGGGGGGACAGGTGGGGCTACACCTTC. This codes for CASSRGDRWGYTF.

V is TRBV7-6 and J is TRBJ2-2; D uncertain. The CDR3 runs to 14 residues. V was shortened by 6 bases and J by 1 base, with 9 bases between the two germline ends. Germline lookup yields CDR1 SGHVS and CDR2 FNYEAQ. The CDR3 is CASSQSGNTGELFF. The DNA for the CDR3 is TGTGCCAGCAGTCAATCAGGGAACACCGGGGAGCTGTTTTTT. Together with reference TRBV7-6 and TRBJ2-2, the CDR3 gives the full variable domain: GAGVSQSPRYKVTKRGQDVALRCDPISGHVSLYWYRQALGQGPEFLTYFNYEAQQDKSGLPNDRFSAERPEGSISTLTIQRTEQRDSAMYRCASSQSGNTGELFFGEGSRLTVL.

This clone was detected only once. V gene TRBV5-4 combines with J gene TRBJ2-5, with D unresolved. There are 12 residues in the CDR3. The V end was cut by 1 base, the J end by 2 bases, with 3 bases between. Germline lookup yields CDR1 SGHNT and CDR2 YYREEE (reference sequence). The CDR3 is CASSLQQETQYF. The DNA of the CDR3 is TGTGCCAGCAGCTTGCAACAAGAGACCCAGTACTTC.

This rearrangement joins TRBV5-3 to TRBJ2-5; D not certain. The last part of the DNA fits TRBJ2-7 better; the J call may be wrong. TRBV5-3 is an ORF; its function is uncertain. This CDR3 is built from 13 residues. In DNA form, the CDR3 reads TGTGCCAGAAGCTTGGTAAAAGCTTACGAGCAGTACTTC. Residues: CARSLVKAYEQYF.

As to this clone: Given the absence of the conserved phenylalanine or tryptophan at the CDR3 end, a read error is likely. The chain has TRBV19 and TRBJ2-7; D perhaps matches TRBD1 (6 bases). Trimming stripped 3 bases from V and 7 bases from J, with 16 bases between. The length of the CDR3 is 14 residues. Germline CDR1 LNHDA, CDR2 SQIVND (reference sequence). The CDR3 bases are TGTGCCAGTAGTATTGAAGGTCAGGGGACGGAGCAGTACCTC. Translating gives CASSIEGQGTEQYL.

The chain joins TRBV14 to TRBJ2-7; D not certain. Trimming cost V 1 base and J 4 bases, with 17 bases left between them. The CDR3 is 16 amino acids. Germline-derived CDR1 and CDR2 are SGHDN and FVKESK. CDR3 loop: CASSQGQVASSYEQYF. CDR3 coding DNA: TGTGCCAGCAGCCAAGGGCAGGTTGCTTCTTCTTACGAGCAGTACTTC.

CDR3 DNA: TGTGCCAGCAGCCGCGGACTAGCGGGAGGGCCAGTTGAGCAGTTCTTC. Protein sequence: CASSRGLAGGPVEQFF. The chain combines TRBV2 with TRBJ2-1; 15 nucleotides align to TRBD2. The CDR3 extends over 16 amino acids. V trimming: 6 bases; J trimming: 9 bases; junction bases outside the gene matches: 9. Germline loops: CDR1 SNHLY, CDR2 FYNNEI.

This chain uses TRBV13 with TRBJ2-3; TRBD2 agrees at 9 bases. Germline CDR1 is PRHDT and CDR2 is FYEKMQ (reference sequence). Losses at the gene ends were 5 bases for V and 4 bases for J; bases not matched to a gene: 10. The CDR3 is 16 amino acids. The chain's CDR3 is CASSTGTSQAPDTQYF. The CDR3 DNA sequence: TGTGCCAGCAGCACCGGGACTAGCCAGGCCCCAGATACGCAGTATTTT.

The chain joins TRBV2 to TRBJ2-7, with 11 bases lining up with TRBD2. CDR1 SNHLY and CDR2 FYNNEI come from the germline V gene. The CDR3 runs 14 residues. V gave up 4 bases and J gave up 2 bases; unmatched junction bases: 1. The CDR3 reads CASSVSGGAYEQYF. The CDR3 DNA is TGTGCCAGCAGTGTTAGCGGGGGGGCCTACGAGCAGTACTTC.

The chain is built from TRBV2 and TRBJ1-1; TRBD1 matches 7 bases. Trimming took 8 bases from V and 10 from J; bases not matched to a gene: 19. The length of the CDR3 is 15 residues. Germline-derived CDR1 and CDR2 are SNHLY and FYNNEI. For the CDR3, the DNA is TGTGCCAGCGTGGCGGGCCCGGGACAGCCCCAGAGAGCTTTCTTT. It specifies CASVAGPGQPQRAFF.

This clone was counted only a few times. This chain joins TRBV28 and TRBJ2-7, with TRBD1 identical over 7 bases. CDR3 length: 14 residues. Germline CDR1 MDHEN, CDR2 SYDVKM. The trim removed 6 bases at V and 2 bases at J, leaving 7 bases unmatched. The CDR3 sequence is CASRRQGLTYEQYF. CDR3 DNA sequence: TGTGCCAGCAGACGACAGGGATTAACCTACGAGCAGTACTTC.

J is TRBJ2-2 and V is TRBV19, with TRBD2 identical over 11 bases. The CDR3 is 17 amino acids. J gave up 4 bases and V 7 bases, and 11 bases lay outside the gene matches. Germline V lookup: CDR1 LNHDA, CDR2 SQIVND (reference sequence). In nucleotides, the CDR3 is TGTGCCAGTACTCAACAGGGACTAGCGGTTATCACCGGGGAGCTGTTTTTT. This codes for CASTQQGLAVITGELFF.

The chain uses TRBV9 and TRBJ2-6; the D is unclear. V lost 3 bases to trimming and J lost 1 base, with 5 bases between them. The CDR3 loop spans 14 amino acids. Per the germline V gene, CDR1 is SGDLS and CDR2 is YYNGEE. Here the CDR3 reads CASSAQSGANVLTF. DNA for the CDR3: TGTGCCAGCAGCGCCCAGTCTGGGGCCAACGTCCTGACTTTC.

The rearrangement links TRBV19 to TRBJ2-3; TRBD2 matches 12 bases. Germline V gives CDR1 LNHDA, CDR2 SQIVND (reference sequence). This CDR3 is built from 17 residues. The junction had 6 bases not matched to a gene; V was cut back by 4 bases and J by 1 base. The CDR3, as DNA: TGTGCCAGTAGTAGACGACTAGCGGGGGCGGGCACAGATACGCAGTATTTT. Its translation is CASSRRLAGAGTDTQYF.

The rearrangement joins TRBV5-6 to TRBJ2-1; D not certain. Between the trimmed V and J ends, which lost 3 bases and 10 bases, there was a span of 11 bases. The CDR3 spans 12 residues. Germline V lookup: CDR1 SGHDT, CDR2 YYEEEE. The CDR3 protein is CASSSTLLEQFF. The CDR3 DNA sequence: TGTGCCAGCAGCTCAACCTTACTAGAGCAGTTCTTC.

The CDR3 region is CASSPRADSSYEQYF. The CDR3 DNA reads as TGTGCCAGCAGCCCCCGAGCGGATAGCTCCTACGAGCAGTACTTC. This chain uses TRBV13 with TRBJ2-7; a weak D match, TRBD2 (5 bases). Germline V CDR1 and CDR2: PRHDT, FYEKMQ (reference sequence). The CDR3 has 15 amino acids. V lost 5 bases to trimming and J lost 0 bases, with 14 bases between them.

This clone turned up a few times. The V call is TRBV5-4, the J call TRBJ2-3, with D possibly being TRBD2 (5 bases). V was cut by 4 bases and J by 2 bases, with 8 bases left in between. CDR3 length equals 13 residues. Germline CDR1 is SGHNT and CDR2 is YYREEE (reference sequence). The CDR3 coding sequence is TGTGCCAGCAGCCTGACTACCACAGATACGCAGTATTTT. This gives the protein CASSLTTTDTQYF.